The T cell receptor beta chain under discussion was sequenced for a study of blood T cell repertoires in COVID-19. No more than 2 weeks before study entry, exposed participants had met a case of COVID-19. Germline lookup yields CDR1 MGHRA and CDR2 YSYEKL. The length of the CDR3 is 15 residues. After removal of 7 bases from V and 3 bases from J, the junction contained 9 bases not matched to a gene. Only in-frame clones appear in the TCRdb table, and some are missing; sequencing was by immunoSEQ multiplex PCR. The data hold hundreds of thousands of clones, with 75% to 90% observed a single time. This chain links TRBV4-1 with TRBJ2-1, with 7 bases that match TRBD1. This clonotype originated in a woman in her 30s who had been exposed to COVID-19. Sequencing was carried out using PBMCs or T cells enriched from blood (not recorded which). CDR3 protein: CASTSGGLNYNEQFF. The CDR3 bases are TGCGCCAGCACCTCAGGGGGTCTCAACTACAATGAGCAGTTCTTC.